These 30 T cell receptor beta chains came from one sample sequenced in a study of T cell responses to AZD1222 COVID-19 vaccine (dated by TCRdb to the early 2020s). The sample's time point label is to be understood as: about 28 days (+/-7) after the second vaccine dose. The receptor library was made with the immunoSEQ multiplex PCR assay. The source is immuneACCESS, and TCRdb retained only in-frame sequences with V and J called. Part of the clones is not carried over; for the studies checked, unresolved V genes explain less than half of this, and the remainder is unexplained. A total of 150,000 or so clones appear in this sample, 90% to 95% of them only once. The ten largest make up 1% to 1.5% of the sample. The sequencing used peripheral blood, collected 28 days after the second AZD1222 dose. All receptors come from an adult who received the AZD1222 COVID-19 vaccine.

V gene TRBV4-2 combines with J gene TRBJ1-5; D is uncertain. Per the germline V gene, CDR1 is LGHNA and CDR2 is YNFKEQ. Trimming pared 1 base from V and 7 bases from J, leaving 17 bases between. CDR3 length equals 16 residues. The CDR3 coding sequence is TGTGCCAGCAGCCAAGGTAGCTCGGAGTCAATACAGCCCCAGCATTTT. Its protein product is CASSQGSSESIQPQHF.

V is TRBV5-6 and J is TRBJ2-7; D possibly corresponds to TRBD1 (6 bases). Germline loops: CDR1 SGHDT, CDR2 YYEEEE. V was clipped by 5 bases and J by 1 base, with 13 bases between them. CDR3 length: 14 residues. Here the CDR3 reads CASRTDRLSYEQYF. The CDR3 DNA reads as TGTGCCAGCAGGACTGACAGGCTGTCCTACGAGCAGTACTTC.

The V call is TRBV7-2, the J call TRBJ1-4; D unclear. The length of the CDR3 is 13 residues. Trimming pared 2 bases from V and 8 bases from J, leaving 9 bases between. Germline V CDR1 and CDR2: SGHTA, FQGNSA. DNA of the CDR3: TGTGCCAGCAGCTTACAAGCAGAGGAAAAACTGTTTTTT. It codes for CASSLQAEEKLFF. Based on the CDR3 plus reference TRBV7-2 and TRBJ1-4, the full variable domain is GAGVSQSPSNKVTEKGKDVELRCDPISGHTALYWYRQSLGQGLEFLIYFQGNSAPDKSGLPSDRFSAERTGGSVSTLTIQRTQQEDSAVYLCASSLQAEEKLFFGSGTQLSVL.

This chain links TRBV5-4 with TRBJ1-4; TRBD1 matches at 9 bases. The CDR3 runs to 15 residues. Germline values: CDR1 SGHNT, CDR2 YYREEE (reference sequence). J was trimmed by 7 bases and V by 1 base; bases with no gene match: 5. In nucleotides, the CDR3 is TGTGCCAGCAGCTTGAAACAGGGGGCAGTTGAAAAACTGTTTTTT. This sequence encodes CASSLKQGAVEKLFF.

The chain couples TRBV4-3 to TRBJ1-1; 7 bases are shared with TRBD1. This CDR3 is 16 amino acids long. Looked up from germline, CDR1 is LGHNA and CDR2 is YSLEER. Trimming took 3 bases from V and 6 from J; bases not matched to a gene: 13. This chain's CDR3 is CASSHFLTGDRSEAFF. The DNA for the CDR3 is TGCGCCAGCAGCCATTTTCTCACAGGGGATCGCTCTGAAGCTTTCTTT.

The genes are TRBV7-9 and TRBJ1-2; no reliable D call. The CDR3 loop spans 14 amino acids. Germline assignment: CDR1 SEHNR and CDR2 FQNEAQ (reference sequence). V gave up 1 base and J gave up 4 bases, with 10 bases separating them. The CDR3 nucleotides read TGTGCCAGCAGCTTAGGTCAGATCCTCTATGGCTACACCTTC. Its translation: CASSLGQILYGYTF.

The rearrangement joins TRBV28 to TRBJ1-2, with 9 bases aligning to TRBD1. This CDR3 is 13 amino acids long. V was pared by 5 bases and J by 6 bases, with 4 bases of the junction left unmatched. Germline-derived CDR1 and CDR2 are MDHEN and SYDVKM. The DNA of the CDR3 is TGTGCCAGCAGTCCCTACAGGGGGCATGGCTACACCTTC. As protein: CASSPYRGHGYTF.

The chain employs TRBV2 and TRBJ2-1; weak D call: TRBD2 (6 bases). Trimming pared 7 bases from V and 0 bases from J, leaving 13 bases between. CDR1 and CDR2 (germline): SNHLY, FYNNEI. The CDR3 runs 15 residues. The CDR3 DNA reads TGTGCCAGCAAGTCCCGGGGGAGCTCCTACAATGAGCAGTTCTTC. Protein: CASKSRGSSYNEQFF.

The V gene is TRBV11-2, the J gene TRBJ2-5; tentative D call: TRBD1 (7 bases). The length of the CDR3 is 15 residues. The ends were cut back, 8 bases at V and 2 bases at J, with 18 bases in the middle. Germline assignment: CDR1 SGHAT and CDR2 FQNNGV. The CDR3 DNA reads as TGTGCCAGCCGGGGGTTCCGGGACAGACAAGAGACCCAGTACTTC. It codes for CASRGFRDRQETQYF.

The CDR3 loop reads CASSAGQGEQPQHF. As DNA, the CDR3 is TGTGCCAGCTCAGCGGGACAGGGTGAACAGCCCCAGCATTTT. The chain is built from TRBV18 and TRBJ1-5; 9 nucleotides match TRBD1. The CDR3 length is 14 residues. After removal of 5 bases from V and 7 bases from J, the junction contained 6 bases not matched to a gene. Germline CDR1 reads KGHSH; CDR2 reads LQKENI.

The chain joins TRBV7-9 to TRBJ1-2, with D hard to call. CDR3 length: 13 residues. Looked up from germline, CDR1 is SEHNR and CDR2 is FQNEAQ (reference sequence). Trimming shortened V by 5 bases and J by 3 bases, and 10 bases separated the two germline ends. Written as DNA, the CDR3 is TGTGCCAGCAGCAGAGACGGAGACTATGGCTACACCTTC. It is translated as CASSRDGDYGYTF.

The chain uses TRBV19 and TRBJ2-1, with D perhaps matching TRBD1 (5 bases). From germline, CDR1 is LNHDA and CDR2 SQIVND (reference sequence). CDR3 length equals 13 residues. V was clipped by 4 bases and J by 3 bases, with 7 bases between them. The CDR3 coding sequence is TGTGCCAGTAGTAAGGGGTACTACAATGAGCAGTTCTTC. This sequence encodes CASSKGYYNEQFF.

The genes are TRBV5-4 and TRBJ1-1; D remains ambiguous. V shed 0 bases and J shed 0 bases, with 9 bases lying between them. Germline V CDR1 and CDR2: SGHNT, YYREEE (reference sequence). This CDR3 comprises 15 residues. Written as DNA, the CDR3 is TGTGCCAGCAGCTTGGCCGGCCAGCTGAACACTGAAGCTTTCTTT. This codes for CASSLAGQLNTEAFF.

V usage is TRBV21-1 and J usage is TRBJ2-2; the DNA was not compared with TRBD2, the D call given in the table. TRBV21-1 is described as a pseudogene. The length of the CDR3 is 19 residues. The CDR3 spells CASSNLSSRGGRFTGELFF. CDR3 nucleotide sequence: TGTGCCAGCAGCAATCTTTCCTCGCGGGGGGGCCGTTTCACCGGGGAGCTGTTTTTT.

The rearrangement links TRBV5-6 to TRBJ2-1; 11 positions match TRBD1. Germline V gives CDR1 SGHDT, CDR2 YYEEEE. The ends lost 3 bases at V and 9 bases at J; junction bases unmatched: 17. The CDR3 runs 18 residues. Here the CDR3 DNA reads TGTGCCAGCAGCTCCTGGACAGGGGGCAACCTCAAGGGGAGTGAGCAGTTCTTC. Translation: CASSSWTGGNLKGSEQFF.

The rearrangement uses TRBV2 and TRBJ2-3; TRBD1 matches at 8 bases. Losses at the gene ends were 6 bases for V and 5 bases for J; bases not matched to a gene: 7. The CDR3 has 14 amino acids. Germline V gives CDR1 SNHLY, CDR2 FYNNEI. CDR3 sequence: CASRDRDFVDTQYF. CDR3 nucleotide sequence: TGTGCCAGCAGGGACAGGGATTTTGTAGATACGCAGTATTTT.

This clone was counted between two and nine times. The genes are TRBV13 and TRBJ2-1; D could derive from TRBD1 or TRBD2 (5 bases each). Trimming shortened V by 8 bases and J by 4 bases, and 12 bases separated the two germline ends. The CDR3 contains 13 residues. The germline gives CDR1 PRHDT, CDR2 FYEKMQ (reference sequence). The CDR3 is CASGRDQYNEQFF. The DNA for the CDR3 is TGTGCCAGCGGCCGGGACCAGTACAATGAGCAGTTCTTC.

This chain connects TRBV4-2 to TRBJ2-1; 11 bases are a match to TRBD2. Germline loops: CDR1 LGHNA, CDR2 YNFKEQ. The V segment lost 4 bases and the J segment 15 bases; nucleotides outside the gene matches: 11. The CDR3 has 14 amino acids. The CDR3 region is CASSRGLAGLGPFF. As DNA, the CDR3 is TGTGCCAGCAGCCGAGGACTAGCGGGCCTGGGCCCGTTCTTC.

The chain links TRBV12-3 or TRBV12-4 to TRBJ1-2; D not resolved. The CDR3 totals 13 residues. V was trimmed by 3 bases and J by 8 bases, leaving 13 bases between them. In DNA, the CDR3 is TGTGCCAGCAGTTTGGTCCCCCTGCGAGGCTACACCTTC. Residues: CASSLVPLRGYTF.

The count of this clone is one. The V and J genes are TRBV6-2 or TRBV6-3 and TRBJ1-3; D is uncertain. Trimming left V 4 bases short and J 3 bases short, with 19 bases between. CDR1 is MNHEY and CDR2 is SVGEGT in the germline V gene. The CDR3 sequence is 17 residues long. The CDR3 protein is CASSFTPTGAGGNTIYF. The CDR3 bases are TGTGCCAGCAGTTTCACCCCCACCGGAGCTGGTGGAAACACCATATATTTT.

The chain uses TRBV25-1 and TRBJ2-1; TRBD2 agrees at 15 bases. Looked up from germline, CDR1 is MGHDK and CDR2 is SYGVNS. The junction had 6 bases not matched to a gene; V was cut back by 5 bases and J by 1 base. The CDR3 sequence is 18 residues long. CDR3 residues: CASSPGTSGRKSYNEQFF. Here the CDR3 DNA reads TGTGCCAGCAGTCCCGGGACTAGCGGGAGGAAATCCTACAATGAGCAGTTCTTC.

CDR3 sequence: CASSQRLGTTLASETQYF. The CDR3 DNA follows: TGCGCCAGCAGCCAACGCCTTGGGACTACCCTCGCTTCAGAGACCCAGTACTTC. The gene calls are TRBV4-3 and TRBJ2-5; 7 positions match TRBD2. Germline V gene data show CDR1 as LGHNA and CDR2 as YSLEER. With V trimmed by 2 bases and J by 4 bases, 16 bases remained unmatched. This CDR3 spans 18 amino acids.

The V call is TRBV7-9, the J call TRBJ1-2; possible D gene TRBD1, 5 bases. Germline assignment: CDR1 SEHNR and CDR2 FQNEAQ (reference sequence). V lost 1 base, J lost 4 bases, and 16 bases lay in between. The CDR3 runs to 16 residues. CDR3 sequence reads: CASSLERPGSGYGYTF. The CDR3 DNA reads TGTGCCAGCAGCTTAGAGCGTCCAGGGAGCGGCTATGGCTACACCTTC. Based on the CDR3 plus reference TRBV7-9 and TRBJ1-2, the full variable domain is DTGVSQNPRHKITKRGQNVTFRCDPISEHNRLYWYRQTLGQGPEFLTYFQNEAQLEKSRLLSDRFSAERPKGSFSTLEIQRTEQGDSAMYLCASSLERPGSGYGYTFGSGTRLTVV.

The CDR3 DNA follows: TGTGCCAGCAGCTTAGATAGGGATCCTGTCCATTTGGAAAACATTCAGTACTTC. Protein: CASSLDRDPVHLENIQYF. V is TRBV7-2 and J is TRBJ2-4; D gene uncertain. There are 18 residues in the CDR3. V lost 1 base to trimming and J lost 5 bases, with 21 bases between them. Germline V gene sequence: CDR1 SGHTA, CDR2 FQGNSA. Full variable domain (missing parts from reference TRBV7-2 and TRBJ2-4): GAGVSQSPSNKVTEKGKDVELRCDPISGHTALYWYRQSLGQGLEFLIYFQGNSAPDKSGLPSDRFSAERTGGSVSTLTIQRTQQEDSAVYLCASSLDRDPVHLENIQYFGAGTRLSVL.

This clone occurred once. The gene calls are TRBV11-2 and TRBJ2-1; perhaps TRBD1 as D (5 bases). Germline loops: CDR1 SGHAT, CDR2 FQNNGV. The CDR3 runs 16 residues. V gave up 2 bases and J gave up 2 bases, with 13 bases separating them. This chain's CDR3 is CASSLSFSGTYNEQFF. DNA of the CDR3: TGTGCCAGCAGCTTATCTTTTTCAGGGACCTACAATGAGCAGTTCTTC. The entire variable domain, with the rest obtained from reference TRBV11-2 and TRBJ2-1, is as follows: EAGVAQSPRYKIIEKRQSVAFWCNPISGHATLYWYQQILGQGPKLLIQFQNNGVVDDSQLPKDRFSAERLKGVDSTLKIQPAKLEDSAVYLCASSLSFSGTYNEQFFGPGTRLTVL.

This chain connects TRBV27 to TRBJ1-6; 7 positions agree with TRBD1. The V gene's germline CDR1 is MNHEY and CDR2 SMNVEV (reference sequence). The CDR3 sequence is 14 residues long. The V and J ends lost 4 bases and 7 bases, in that order; junction bases with no gene match: 4. The CDR3 DNA sequence: TGTGCCAGCAGTTGGACAGGAGGGAATTCACCCCTCCACTTT. Protein product: CASSWTGGNSPLHF.

DNA of the CDR3: TGTGCCAGCAGATCCGGACGGGAAGCTTTCTTT. It yields the protein CASRSGREAFF. The chain carries TRBV6-4 and TRBJ1-1; D gene uncertain. This CDR3 is built from 11 residues. The ends were cut back, 6 bases at V and 8 bases at J, with 10 bases in the middle. Germline V CDR1 and CDR2: MRHNA, SNTAGT.

This chain connects TRBV3-1 (or the pseudogene TRBV3-2) to TRBJ2-7, with D possibly matching TRBD1 (5 bases). V was shortened by 5 bases and J by 6 bases, with 14 bases between the two germline ends. The V gene's germline CDR1 is LGHDT and CDR2 YNNKEL (reference sequence). The CDR3 spans 13 residues. In DNA form, the CDR3 reads TGTGCCAGCAGCAAAAGGGGCGCGATCGAGCAGTACTTC. Translation gives CASSKRGAIEQYF.

The J gene is TRBJ2-2, the V gene TRBV6-5, with no clear D. CDR1 and CDR2 from the germline V gene are MNHEY and SVGAGI. Trimming took 4 bases from V and 4 from J, leaving 13 bases between them. This CDR3 is built from 15 residues. The CDR3, as DNA: TGTGCCAGCAGTTCCGCCGGGTTGGGCACCGGGGAGCTGTTTTTT. Its translation: CASSSAGLGTGELFF.

This clone has only a few counts. The V gene is TRBV7-3, the J gene TRBJ2-3; no firm D call. CDR1 and CDR2 from the germline V gene are SGHTA and FQGTGA. The CDR3 is 11 amino acids. Trimming cost V 3 bases and J 6 bases, with 4 bases left between them. This CDR3 reads CASSFGDTQYF. DNA of the CDR3: TGTGCCAGCAGCTTTGGGGATACGCAGTATTTT.